This T cell receptor beta chain appears in the sequencing data of a study of glioma-infiltrating T cells after dendritic cell vaccination. Whole-study results and caveats: Complete blood and tumor specimen sets were limited to few patients.

Regarding this clone: What it recognizes is unknown.

Germline CDR1 reads LGHNA; CDR2 reads YSLEER. Trimming took 0 bases from V and 5 from J, leaving 13 bases between them. This CDR3 region has 16 residues. Time point indicated: after dendritic cell vaccination, including at tumor progression/relapse. Profiled with immunoSEQ multiplex PCR; TCRdb holds only in-frame clones, not every one. In the table there are almost 90,000 clones, roughly 80% of which are singletons. The rearrangement uses TRBV4-3 and TRBJ1-4; D not certain. The origin of this receptor is a human donor with glioblastoma. The source material was blood, sampled after dendritic cell vaccination. The CDR3 loop is CASSQDPGELNEKLFF. CDR3 nucleotides: TGCGCCAGCAGCCAAGATCCCGGGGAACTGAATGAAAAACTGTTTTTT.